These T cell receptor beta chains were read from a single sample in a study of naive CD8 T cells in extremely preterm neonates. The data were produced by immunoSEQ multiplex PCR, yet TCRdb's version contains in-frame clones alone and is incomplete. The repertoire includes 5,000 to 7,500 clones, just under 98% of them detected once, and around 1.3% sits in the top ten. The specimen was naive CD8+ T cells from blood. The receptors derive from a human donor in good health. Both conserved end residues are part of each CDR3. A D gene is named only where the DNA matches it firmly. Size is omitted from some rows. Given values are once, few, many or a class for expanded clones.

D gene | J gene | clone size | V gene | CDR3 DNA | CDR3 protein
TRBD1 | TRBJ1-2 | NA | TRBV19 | TGTGCCAGTAGTGGCGACTGGACAGGGGGCGGCTATGGCTACACCTTC | CASSGDWTGGGYGYTF
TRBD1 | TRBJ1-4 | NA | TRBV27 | TGTGCCAGCAGGTACCCGGGACAGGGCAATGAAAAACTGTTTTTT | CASRYPGQGNEKLFF
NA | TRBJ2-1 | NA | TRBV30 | TGTGCCTGGATTAGAGCGGTAACCTCCTACAATGAGCAGTTCTTC | CAWIRAVTSYNEQFF
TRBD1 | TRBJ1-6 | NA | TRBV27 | TGTGCCAGCAGTTTAAAGACAGGGGGAGGGGATTCACCCCTCCACTTT | CASSLKTGGGDSPLHF
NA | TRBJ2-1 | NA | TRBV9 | TGTGCCAGCAGCGTAGAGGCTAGCGACTACAATGAGCAGTTCTTC | CASSVEASDYNEQFF
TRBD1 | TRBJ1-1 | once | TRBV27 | TGTGCCAGCAGTTTATCCGCGGTACAGGGGGCCGGCACTGAAGCTTTCTTT | CASSLSAVQGAGTEAFF
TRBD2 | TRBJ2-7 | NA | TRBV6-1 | TGTGCCAGCAGTGAAGGGACTAGCGGGAGCTTCTACGAGCAGTACTTC | CASSEGTSGSFYEQYF
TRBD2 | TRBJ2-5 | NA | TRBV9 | TGTGCCAGCAGCGTAGGGGGAGTAGCGGGAGGGTTAGGAGAGACCCAGTACTTC | CASSVGGVAGGLGETQYF
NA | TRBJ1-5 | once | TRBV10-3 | TGTGCCATCAGTGTTGAGGGTGAGGGCAATCAGCCCCAGCATTTT | CAISVEGEGNQPQHF
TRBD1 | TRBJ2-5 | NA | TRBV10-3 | TGTGCCATCAGGGAGGACAGGGAAAGGGGAGGGACCCAGTACTTC | CAIREDRERGGTQYF
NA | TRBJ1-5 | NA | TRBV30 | TGTGCCTGGAGTGCGGGAGTCGGCAATCAGCCCCAGCATTTT | CAWSAGVGNQPQHF
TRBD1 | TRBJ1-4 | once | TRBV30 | TGTGCCTGGAGTGCGCCGACAGGGACTTTAGGTGGGCTGTTTTTT | CAWSAPTGTLGGLFF
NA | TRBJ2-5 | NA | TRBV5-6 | TGTGCCAGCAGCTTGGGGAGGGACGAGGAGACCCAGTACTTC | CASSLGRDEETQYF
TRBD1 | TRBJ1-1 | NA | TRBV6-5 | TGTGCCAGCAGTTACTCTATGACAGGGGGCTCTGAAGCTTTCTTT | CASSYSMTGGSEAFF
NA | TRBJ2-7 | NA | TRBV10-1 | TGCGCCAGCAGTGATGGCGGCCCCGGGGGCGAGCAGTACTTC | CASSDGGPGGEQYF
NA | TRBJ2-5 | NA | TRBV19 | TGTGCCAGTAATGACGGGACAAAACAAGAGACCCAGTACTTC | CASNDGTKQETQYF